This TCR beta chain was found in a study of CD8 T cells in Susac syndrome. The study, taken as a whole, reports: It was acknowledged in the study that the number of individuals who were included in its TCR sequencing and HLA analysis was relatively small.

Concerning this clonotype itself: What it binds is unknown.

With random hexamers, reverse transcription was performed on about 0.5 to 1 ug of RNA. One entry per CDR3 protein results from TCRdb running MiXCR on the immunoSEQ multiplex PCR reads. The sample consists of about 50,000 distinct CDR3 sequences, 90% to 95% of them appearing once. This CDR3 has 15 residues. With 4 bases removed from V and 5 bases from J, the gap between germline ends came to 15 bases. Germline CDR1 and CDR2: SNHLY and FYNNEI. The authors sequenced TCR beta from blood CD8+ and CD4+ T cells. Negative isolation yielded CD8+ and CD4+ T cells; FACS enriched TEMRA cells. This clonotype originated in a human donor with multiple sclerosis. Sequencing input: CD8+ T cells from PBMCs. The chain joins TRBV2 to TRBJ1-5, with D perhaps matching TRBD1 (6 bases). The CDR3 DNA sequence: TGTGCCAGCAGTGCTTCAGGGGTTTGGGATCAGCCCCAGCATTTT. Translating it yields CASSASGVWDQPQHF.